These T cell receptor beta chains were read from a single sample in a study of cytomegalovirus exposure and HLA in healthy donors. The assay was immunoSEQ multiplex PCR, and TCRdb's table has in-frame clones only and misses some. Counted here are fewer than 250,000 clones, around 83% occurring once; the ten biggest clones make up approximately 1.5%. Input material: PBMCs. These receptors came from a girl aged 5 to 17 in good health and CMV-seronegative. CDR3s include the opening cysteine and the closing phenylalanine or tryptophan. D genes are given only for firm matches. Size tells how often a clone was seen (once, few, many) or the class of an expanded clone, and some rows leave it out.

TRBJ1-1	NA	TRBD1	TRBV18	TGTGCCAGCTCACCAGGAACAGGGGGTGGCACTGAAGCTTTCTTT	CASSPGTGGGTEAFF
TRBJ1-4	NA	NA	TRBV5-1	TGCGCCAGCAGCGCGCAGGGAGGTGATGAAAAACTGTTTTTT	CASSAQGGDEKLFF
TRBJ2-3	NA	TRBD2	TRBV9	TGTGCCAGCAGCTCCCGACTAGCGGGAGTCGATACGCAGTATTTT	CASSSRLAGVDTQYF
TRBJ1-2	NA	NA	TRBV4-2	TGTGCCAGCAGCCAAGACGGGGACGGGGGAATCCTATATGGCTACACCTTC	CASSQDGDGGILYGYTF
TRBJ1-2	NA	TRBD1	TRBV19	TGTGCCAGTAGTATTCCAGGGGGCTCGTTTTATGGCTACACCTTC	CASSIPGGSFYGYTF
TRBJ1-1	NA	NA	TRBV11-2	TGTGCCAGCAGCTTAGTGTCGGACACTGAAGCTTTCTTT	CASSLVSDTEAFF
TRBJ2-1	once	NA	TRBV5-1	TGCGCCAGCAGCTTGACGCGCAATGAGCAGTTCTTC	CASSLTRNEQFF
TRBJ2-7	NA	TRBD1	TRBV28	TGTGCCAGCAGTCGGACAGGTAGCTACGAGCAGTACTTC	CASSRTGSYEQYF
TRBJ1-4	NA	NA	TRBV18	TGTGCCAGCTCACCACCTACAGGGCGGAAGGATGAAAAACTGTTTTTT	CASSPPTGRKDEKLFF
TRBJ2-3	NA	TRBD2	TRBV25-1	TGTGCCAGCAGTGAGAGTACTAGCGATGGGGCAGATACGCAGTATTTT	CASSESTSDGADTQYF
TRBJ1-1	NA	TRBD1	TRBV11-3	TGTGCCAGCAGCCCCGGGACAGGGATCACTGAAGCTTTCTTT	CASSPGTGITEAFF
TRBJ2-7	NA	NA	TRBV19	TGTGCCAGTAGTGTCGCCTCGGGTTACGAGCAGTACTTC	CASSVASGYEQYF
TRBJ2-1	NA	TRBD1	TRBV28	TGTGCCAGCACCCAAGCCGGGACAGGGGGCTACAATGAGCAGTTCTTC	CASTQAGTGGYNEQFF
TRBJ2-3	NA	NA	TRBV28	TGTGCCAGCAGGCGGGGCACAGATACGCAGTATTTT	CASRRGTDTQYF
TRBJ2-3	NA	TRBD1	TRBV19	TGTGCCAGTAGATTAACAGGGGAAGATACGCAGTATTTT	CASRLTGEDTQYF
TRBJ2-2	NA	TRBD1	TRBV19	TGTGCCAGTAGTATTGGACAGGACACCGGGGAGCTGTTTTTT	CASSIGQDTGELFF
TRBJ2-1	NA	TRBD2	TRBV4-2	TGTGCCAGCAGCTCGAGGCCTAGCGGGGGCCTAGCGGGCGAGCAGTTCTTC	CASSSRPSGGLAGEQFF
TRBJ1-4	NA	NA	TRBV9	TGTGCCAGCAGCGTAGGATCCCCTACAGGGAACCATGAAAAACTGTTTTTT	CASSVGSPTGNHEKLFF
TRBJ2-6	once	TRBD1	TRBV5-4	TGTGCCAGCAGCCTCGGGACAGGGTTATTGTCTGGGGCCAACGTCCTGACTTTC	CASSLGTGLLSGANVLTF
TRBJ1-2	NA	TRBD1	TRBV28	TGTGCCAGCAGTTTAGGACAGGGGGCGAATGGCTACACCTTC	CASSLGQGANGYTF
TRBJ2-7	NA	NA	TRBV6-1	TGTGCCAGCACAAGAGCCGAGGGCTACGAGCAGTACTTC	CASTRAEGYEQYF
TRBJ1-5	NA	NA	TRBV6-5	TGTGCCAGCAGCAACCAGGGGCCCCAGCATTTT	CASSNQGPQHF
TRBJ1-1	NA	NA	TRBV6-1	TGTGCCAGCAGTGAATCAGGGCGGTCTGAAGCTTTCTTT	CASSESGRSEAFF
TRBJ1-6	NA	NA	TRBV28	TGTGCCAGCAGTTTAGGGGTTCAGGGTAGGTCACCCCTCCACTTT	CASSLGVQGRSPLHF
TRBJ2-1	once	TRBD2	TRBV19	TGTGCCAGTAGTACCTGGACTAGCCACAATGAGCAGTTCTTC	CASSTWTSHNEQFF
TRBJ1-1	NA	TRBD1	TRBV7-3	TGTGCCAGCAGCTTGCAGGGGGTGGAGAACACTGAAGCTTTCTTT	CASSLQGVENTEAFF
TRBJ1-4	NA	TRBD1	TRBV4-2	TGTGCCAGCAGCCAAGAAGGGACAGTGAATGAAAAACTGTTTTTT	CASSQEGTVNEKLFF
TRBJ1-1	NA	NA	TRBV11-1	TGTGCCAGCAGCTTCTCCCAGGGAAACACTGAAGCTTTCTTT	CASSFSQGNTEAFF
TRBJ2-7	NA	TRBD2	TRBV27	TGTGCCAGCAGTTCCTTAGCGGGGCCCTACGAGCAGTACTTC	CASSSLAGPYEQYF
TRBJ2-1	NA	TRBD2	TRBV5-4	TGTGCCAGCACCCCCCCTGGACTAGCGACATTAAGCTCCTACAATGAGCAGTTCTTC	CASTPPGLATLSSYNEQFF
TRBJ2-2	NA	NA	TRBV18	TGTGCCAGCTCACCGGCAAACACCGGGGAGCTGTTTTTT	CASSPANTGELFF
TRBJ2-7	once	NA	TRBV28	TGTGCCAGCTCTATAAGGGGCCCTAGAGTGGACTACGAGCAGTACTTC	CASSIRGPRVDYEQYF
TRBJ2-3	NA	TRBD2	TRBV5-4	TGTGCCAGCAGCCCCGGACTAGCGGTTACAGATACGCAGTATTTT	CASSPGLAVTDTQYF
TRBJ2-3	NA	NA	TRBV6-1	TGTGCCAGCAGGAAGGACATTTACACAGATACGCAGTATTTT	CASRKDIYTDTQYF
TRBJ2-1	NA	TRBD2	TRBV4-1	TGCGCCAGCAACTCTCTAACTAGCGGGAACCTTAATGAGCAGTTCTTC	CASNSLTSGNLNEQFF
TRBJ1-4	once	NA	TRBV28	TGTGCCAGCAGTTTGGGGGGGACTAATGAAAAACTGTTTTTT	CASSLGGTNEKLFF
TRBJ1-1	NA	TRBD1	TRBV7-9	TGTGCCAGCAGACTATCCGGGACAGGGCGAGGCACTGAAGCTTTCTTT	CASRLSGTGRGTEAFF
TRBJ1-1	once	TRBD1	TRBV25-1	TGTGCCAGCAGTGGAGGATCCGCAGGGGGTGAAGCTTTCTTT	CASSGGSAGGEAFF
TRBJ1-2	NA	TRBD1	TRBV28	TGTGCCAGCAGCGAGGGGGCGAGAGGTTATGGCTACACCTTC	CASSEGARGYGYTF
TRBJ1-5	NA	NA	TRBV11-2	TGTGCCAGCAGCTTAGGAGCGGGGATCAATCAGCCCCAGCATTTT	CASSLGAGINQPQHF
TRBJ1-1	NA	TRBD1	TRBV2	TGTGCCAGCTTGTATAGGGGGCAAAACACTGAAGCTTTCTTT	CASLYRGQNTEAFF
TRBJ1-6	NA	NA	TRBV28	TGTGCCAGCAGTTTATCAGGGGCGTTATCACCCCTCCACTTT	CASSLSGALSPLHF
TRBJ1-4	NA	TRBD1	TRBV11-2	TGTGCCAGCAGCTTAGGGGACAGGGAGAAACTGTTTTTT	CASSLGDREKLFF
TRBJ1-4	NA	NA	TRBV4-3	TGCGCCAGCAGCCAATCAGGGTGGAATGAAAAACTGTTTTTT	CASSQSGWNEKLFF
TRBJ1-1	NA	NA	TRBV5-1	TGCGCCAGCAGCTTGGGGGGCGGGAACACTGAAGCTTTCTTT	CASSLGGGNTEAFF
TRBJ2-7	NA	NA	TRBV18	TGTGCCAGCTCACCTCAGGTTTCCTACGAGCAGTACTTC	CASSPQVSYEQYF
TRBJ2-2	NA	NA	TRBV10-1	TGCGCCAGCAGTGAGTCGGAGAGGGGGGAGCTGTTTTTT	CASSESERGELFF
TRBJ2-1	NA	TRBD1	TRBV6-4	TGTGCCAGCACCCCAACCGGGACAGAGGCCTTTGGTGAGCAGTTCTTC	CASTPTGTEAFGEQFF
TRBJ1-1	NA	NA	TRBV28	TGTGCCAGCAGTCCCGGGACACGGTATGAAGCTTTCTTT	CASSPGTRYEAFF